Following are 11 T cell receptor beta chains from one sample sequenced in a study of blood T cell repertoires in COVID-19. Here immunoSEQ multiplex PCR was the method, and the copy in TCRdb shows in-frame clones only, minus some. This sample has some 150,000 clones, with about 82% found just once. Material for sequencing was PBMCs or T cells enriched from blood (not recorded which). The receptor set was obtained from a woman aged 40 to 49 who had recovered from COVID-19.

The V call is TRBV19, the J call TRBJ1-1; D gene ambiguous. This CDR3 region has 13 residues. V was cut by 4 bases and J by 0 bases, with 6 bases left in between. Germline V CDR1 and CDR2: LNHDA, SQIVND (reference sequence). The CDR3 DNA reads as TGTGCCAGTAGTACCCAGATGAACACTGAAGCTTTCTTT. This sequence encodes CASSTQMNTEAFF.

The chain links TRBV30 to TRBJ1-6; 7 bases align to TRBD1. Germline V gene data show CDR1 as GTSNPN and CDR2 as SVGIG (reference sequence). J was trimmed by 3 bases and V by 6 bases; bases with no gene match: 5. CDR3 size: 14 residues. CDR3: CACTGADYNSPLHF. CDR3 nucleotides: TGTGCCTGCACAGGGGCGGACTATAATTCACCCCTCCACTTT.

The J gene is TRBJ1-2, the V gene TRBV5-6; the D gene is possibly TRBD1 (5 bases). The CDR3 extends over 12 amino acids. The V and J ends lost 4 bases and 10 bases respectively, with 14 bases between them. Germline V lookup: CDR1 SGHDT, CDR2 YYEEEE. CDR3 region: CASSPPGGYYTF. Written as DNA, the CDR3 is TGTGCCAGCAGCCCCCCGGGGGGGTACTACACCTTC.

The genes are TRBV5-1 and TRBJ2-2; D remains ambiguous. The germline V gene encodes CDR1 SGHRS and CDR2 YFSETQ. Trimming removed 5 bases at V and 0 bases at J, with 11 bases between. CDR3 length equals 15 residues. Written as DNA, the CDR3 is TGCGCCAGCAGGCCTACAGCCTCGAACACCGGGGAGCTGTTTTTT. Its protein is CASRPTASNTGELFF.

The chain carries TRBV7-2 and TRBJ1-2; no reliable D call. Trimming stripped 3 bases from V and 6 bases from J, with 8 bases between. The CDR3 has 12 residues. The germline CDR1 and CDR2 sequences are SGHTA and FQGNSA. CDR3 coding DNA: TGTGCCAGCAGCTTGTCTAAGAATGGCTACACCTTC. It is translated as CASSLSKNGYTF.

The rearrangement joins TRBV9 to TRBJ2-1, with TRBD2 as a possible D gene (6 bases). The germline V gene encodes CDR1 SGDLS and CDR2 YYNGEE. This CDR3 has 13 residues. Trimming cost V 9 bases and J 6 bases, with 16 bases left between them. CDR3 protein: CATSRGATNEQFF. CDR3 in DNA: TGTGCCACCTCGCGCGGGGCCACCAATGAGCAGTTCTTC.

The chain couples TRBV13 to TRBJ2-5; 7 positions agree with TRBD2. The CDR3 contains 14 residues. Germline V lookup: CDR1 PRHDT, CDR2 FYEKMQ (reference sequence). The J segment lost 2 bases and the V segment lost 3 bases, leaving 3 bases of the junction unmatched. The CDR3 reads CASSFRTRQETQYF. The CDR3 DNA sequence: TGTGCCAGCAGCTTTCGGACTAGACAAGAGACCCAGTACTTC. Supplemented by reference TRBV13 and TRBJ2-5, the full variable domain reads AAGVIQSPRHLIKEKRETATLKCYPIPRHDTVYWYQQGPGQDPQFLISFYEKMQSDKGSIPDRFSAQQFSDYHSELNMSSLELGDSALYFCASSFRTRQETQYFGPGTRLLVL.

This clone came up once. The chain links TRBV6-5 to TRBJ2-4; no firm D call. This CDR3 is 14 amino acids long. CDR1 and CDR2 (germline): MNHEY, SVGAGI. V shed 5 bases and J shed 0 bases, with 8 bases lying between them. The CDR3 bases are TGTGCCAGCAGTCAGATGCTAGCCAAAAACATTCAGTACTTC. Its translation is CASSQMLAKNIQYF.

This clone turned up a few times. V and J are TRBV3-1 (or the pseudogene TRBV3-2) and TRBJ1-4, with 7 bases lining up with TRBD1. V lost 3 bases and J lost 6; bases outside the gene matches: 10. Germline-derived CDR1 and CDR2 are LGHDT and YNNKEL (reference sequence). The CDR3 has 16 residues. The CDR3 here is CASSQGPGQPYEKLFF. The CDR3 nucleotides are TGTGCCAGCAGCCAGGGACCGGGACAGCCTTATGAAAAACTGTTTTTT.

The genes are TRBV30 and TRBJ1-1; D is perhaps TRBD1 (5 bases). The V gene lost 3 bases and the J gene lost 7 bases, with 12 bases spanning the gap. CDR3 length equals 12 residues. CDR1 is GTSNPN, CDR2 SVGIG, per germline (reference sequence). CDR3 DNA: TGTGCCTGGAGCTTGGGGCTTATTGAAGCTTTCTTT. Translating it yields CAWSLGLIEAFF.

J is TRBJ1-2 and V is TRBV12-3 or TRBV12-4, with 7 positions matching TRBD1. The trim removed 6 bases at V and 5 bases at J, leaving 6 bases unmatched. The CDR3 is 13 residues long. This chain's CDR3 is CASSPGRGYGYTF. The DNA for the CDR3 is TGTGCCAGCAGCCCGGGCAGGGGGTATGGCTACACCTTC.